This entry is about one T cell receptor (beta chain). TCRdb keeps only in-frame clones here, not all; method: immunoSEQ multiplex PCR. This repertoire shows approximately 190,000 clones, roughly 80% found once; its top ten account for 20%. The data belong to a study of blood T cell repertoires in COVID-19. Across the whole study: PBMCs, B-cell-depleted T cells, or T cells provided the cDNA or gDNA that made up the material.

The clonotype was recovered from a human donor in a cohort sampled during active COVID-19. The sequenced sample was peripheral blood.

The chain's CDR3 is CASSPGQHTDTQYF. CDR3 sequence (DNA): TGCGCCAGCAGCCCGGGACAGCACACAGATACGCAGTATTTT. This chain joins TRBV5-1 and TRBJ2-3; 7 bases line up with TRBD1. CDR1 is SGHRS, CDR2 YFSETQ, per germline. CDR3 length: 14 residues. V lost 4 bases and J lost 2; bases outside the gene matches: 4.